This TCR beta chain is drawn from a study of T cells in tumors after PD-1 blockade. Overall study: A subset received ongoing vismodegib 150 mg daily alongside anti-PD-1 therapy. Mean per tumor sample: around 26,000 templates (554-99,264), some 6,000 unique clonotypes.

The protocol was immunoSEQ multiplex PCR, while the TCRdb copy is restricted to in-frame clones and leaves out a portion. The sample shows 4,500 to 6,500 clones, about 63% of them seen only once. The V gene lost 7 bases and the J gene lost 7 bases, with 13 bases spanning the gap. The CDR3 spans 13 residues. CDR1 and CDR2 (germline): WNHNN, SYGVQD (reference sequence). The sample was tumor tissue, taken before anti-PD-1 treatment. The chain combines TRBV10-1 with TRBJ2-2; weak D call: TRBD1 (6 bases). The receptor was isolated from a human donor with basal cell carcinoma. CDR3 residues: CASKEDSGGELFF. Written as DNA, the CDR3 is TGCGCCAGCAAGGAGGACAGTGGCGGGGAGCTGTTTTTT.